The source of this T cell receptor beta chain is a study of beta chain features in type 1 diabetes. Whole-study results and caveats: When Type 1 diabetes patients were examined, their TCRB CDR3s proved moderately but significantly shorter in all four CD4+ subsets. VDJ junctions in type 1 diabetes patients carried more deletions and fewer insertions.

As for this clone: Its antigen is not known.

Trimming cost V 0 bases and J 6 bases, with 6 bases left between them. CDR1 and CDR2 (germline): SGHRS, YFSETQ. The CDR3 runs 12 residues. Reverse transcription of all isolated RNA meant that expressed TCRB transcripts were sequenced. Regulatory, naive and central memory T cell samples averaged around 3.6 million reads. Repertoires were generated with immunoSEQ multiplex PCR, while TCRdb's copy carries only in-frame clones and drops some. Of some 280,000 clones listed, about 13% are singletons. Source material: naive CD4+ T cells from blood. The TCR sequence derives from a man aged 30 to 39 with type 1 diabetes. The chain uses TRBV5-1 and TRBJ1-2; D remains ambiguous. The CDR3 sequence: CASSLDIDGYTF. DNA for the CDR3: TGCGCCAGCAGCTTGGATATAGATGGCTACACCTTC.